Sequencing of this T cell receptor beta chain was carried out in a study of shared clonotypes between healthy human individuals. Details on this clone: Its antigen is undetermined.

Assay: immunoSEQ multiplex PCR; the TCRdb copy retains only in-frame clones and omits some. The sample contains more than 2,000,000 clones, more than 90% of which appear only once. Study findings and constraints: Several donors showed sharing of approximately 4.7% of naive CD4 clonotypes. A small donor pool kept down the genetic and exposure-history diversity that was represented. Lower generation probabilities were found for non-shared clonotypes than for those shared by all four donors.

Germline V gives CDR1 SGHDT, CDR2 YYEEEE. The CDR3 spans 15 residues. The V segment lost 4 bases and the J segment 5 bases; nucleotides outside the gene matches: 9. V and J are TRBV5-6 and TRBJ1-1, with 9 bases matching TRBD1. The sequence was obtained from a man younger than 35 in good health. The sample was naive CD4+ T cells sorted from blood. Subset meaning: CD45RA+ positively selected. This CDR3 reads CASSSQGQGWTEAFF. For the CDR3, the DNA is TGTGCCAGCAGCAGCCAAGGACAGGGGTGGACTGAAGCTTTCTTT.